A single T cell receptor (beta chain) is shown here with its context. Antigen specificity is unknown. This record comes from a study of blood T cells in healthy people across ages. Study observations and caveats: Getting older went along with TCR beta diversity per million T cells dropping roughly linearly.

Trimming took 5 bases from V and 7 from J; bases not matched to a gene: 10. The CDR3 extends over 14 amino acids. CDR1 is MNHNS, CDR2 SASEGT, per germline. Using a J-beta primer mix together with a sample-barcoded 5' primer, a second PCR was run for roughly 7 to 12 cycles. A 12-random-nucleotide template-switch adaptor tagged each cDNA molecule. In TCRdb, the 5' RACE reads were re-called with MiXCR into one record per CDR3 protein. The repertoire includes approximately 1.5 million distinct CDR3 sequences, 30% to 35% of them detected once, and 10% to 12% sits in the top ten. Total RNA was isolated from each sample in quantities of at least 5 micrograms.

Sequenced: blood. The V and J genes are TRBV6-1 and TRBJ1-2, with TRBD1 matching 7 bases. This sequence originates from a woman in her 30s in good health. The CDR3 reads CASSSTGVAGGYTF. The CDR3 bases are TGTGCCAGCAGTTCAACAGGGGTCGCTGGTGGCTACACCTTC.